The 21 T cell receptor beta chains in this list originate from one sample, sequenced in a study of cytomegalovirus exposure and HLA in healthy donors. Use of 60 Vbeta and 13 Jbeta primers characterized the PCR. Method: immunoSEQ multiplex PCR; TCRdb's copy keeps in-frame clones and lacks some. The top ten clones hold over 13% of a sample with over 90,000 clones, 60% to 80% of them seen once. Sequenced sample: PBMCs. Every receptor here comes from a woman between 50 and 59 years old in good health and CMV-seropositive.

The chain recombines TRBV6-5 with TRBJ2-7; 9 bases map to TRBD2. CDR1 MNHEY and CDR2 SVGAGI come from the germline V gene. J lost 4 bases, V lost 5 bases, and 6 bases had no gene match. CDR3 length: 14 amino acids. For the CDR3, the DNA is TGTGCCAGCAGTAAGACTAGCGGAGGGTACGAGCAGTACTTC. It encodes CASSKTSGGYEQYF.

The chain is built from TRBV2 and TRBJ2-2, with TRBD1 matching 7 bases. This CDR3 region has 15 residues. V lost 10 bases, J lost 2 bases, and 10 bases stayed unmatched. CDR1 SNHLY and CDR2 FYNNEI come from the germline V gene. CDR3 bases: TGTGCCACTACTACTGGGACAGCTAACACCGGGGAGCTGTTTTTT. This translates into CATTTGTANTGELFF.

The CDR3 reads CAISESGRAAKNIQYF. The CDR3 nucleotides are TGTGCCATCAGTGAGTCCGGCAGGGCGGCCAAAAACATTCAGTACTTC. This sequence joins TRBV10-3 and TRBJ2-4, with D perhaps matching TRBD1 (5 bases). V was cut by 0 bases and J by 1 base, with 10 bases left in between. The CDR3 contains 16 residues. Looked up from germline, CDR1 is ENHRY and CDR2 is SYGVKD.

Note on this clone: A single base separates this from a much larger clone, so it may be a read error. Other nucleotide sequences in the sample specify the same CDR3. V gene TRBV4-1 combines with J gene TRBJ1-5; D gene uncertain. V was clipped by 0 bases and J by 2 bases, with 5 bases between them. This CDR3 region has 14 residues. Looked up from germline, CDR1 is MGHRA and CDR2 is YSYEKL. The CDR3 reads CASSQDQGNQPQHF. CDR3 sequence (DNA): TGCGCCAGCAGCCAAGATCAGGGCAATCAGCCCCAGCATTTT.

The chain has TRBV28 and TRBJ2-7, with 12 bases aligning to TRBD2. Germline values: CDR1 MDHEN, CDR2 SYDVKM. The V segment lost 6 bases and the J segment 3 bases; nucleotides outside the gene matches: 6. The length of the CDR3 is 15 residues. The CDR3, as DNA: TGTGCCAGCAGAGCCCCGGGACTAGCGGGCTACGAGCAGTACTTC. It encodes CASRAPGLAGYEQYF. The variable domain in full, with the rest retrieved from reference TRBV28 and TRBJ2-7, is DVKVTQSSRYLVKRTGEKVFLECVQDMDHENMFWYRQDPGLGLRLIYFSYDVKMKEKGDIPEGYSVSREKKERFSLILESASTNQTSMYLCASRAPGLAGYEQYFGPGTRLTVT.

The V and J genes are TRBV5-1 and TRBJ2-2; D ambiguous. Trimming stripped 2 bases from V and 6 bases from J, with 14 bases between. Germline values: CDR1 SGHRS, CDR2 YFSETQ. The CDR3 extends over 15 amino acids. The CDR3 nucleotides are TGCGCCAGCAGCTTCCCCAGGAACCCCGCCGGGGAGCTGTTTTTT. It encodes CASSFPRNPAGELFF.

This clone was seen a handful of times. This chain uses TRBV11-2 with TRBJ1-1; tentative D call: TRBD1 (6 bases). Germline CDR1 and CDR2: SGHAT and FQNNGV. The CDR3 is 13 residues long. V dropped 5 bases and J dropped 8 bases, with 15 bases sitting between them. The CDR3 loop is CASSTRQALEAFF. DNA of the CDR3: TGTGCCAGCAGCACACGACAGGCTCTAGAAGCTTTCTTT.

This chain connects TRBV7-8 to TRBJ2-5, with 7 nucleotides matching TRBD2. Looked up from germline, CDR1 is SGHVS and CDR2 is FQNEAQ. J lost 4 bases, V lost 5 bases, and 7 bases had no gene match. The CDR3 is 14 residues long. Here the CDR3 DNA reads TGTGCCAGCAGCCCTACTAGCGTTCGAGAGACCCAGTACTTC. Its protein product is CASSPTSVRETQYF.

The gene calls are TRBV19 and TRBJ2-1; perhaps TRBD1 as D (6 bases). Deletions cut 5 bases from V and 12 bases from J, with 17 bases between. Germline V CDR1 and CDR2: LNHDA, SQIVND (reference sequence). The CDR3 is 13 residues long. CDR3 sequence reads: CASSALGGGGQFF. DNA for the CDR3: TGTGCCAGTAGTGCCCTAGGGGGTGGTGGGCAGTTCTTC.

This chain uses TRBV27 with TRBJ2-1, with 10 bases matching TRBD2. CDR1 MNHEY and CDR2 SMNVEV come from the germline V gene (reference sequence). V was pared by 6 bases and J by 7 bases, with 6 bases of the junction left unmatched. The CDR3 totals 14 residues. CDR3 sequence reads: CASRFSGRQNEQFF. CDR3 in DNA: TGTGCCAGCAGGTTTAGCGGGAGGCAGAATGAGCAGTTCTTC.

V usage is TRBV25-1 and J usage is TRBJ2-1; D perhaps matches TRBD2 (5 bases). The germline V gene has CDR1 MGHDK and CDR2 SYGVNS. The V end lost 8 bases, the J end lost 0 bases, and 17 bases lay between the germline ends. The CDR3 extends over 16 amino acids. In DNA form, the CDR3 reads TGTGCCAGCCGGGGTGGGATACGGAGCTCCTACAATGAGCAGTTCTTC. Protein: CASRGGIRSSYNEQFF. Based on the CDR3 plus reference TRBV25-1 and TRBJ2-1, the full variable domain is EADIYQTPRYLVIGTGKKITLECSQTMGHDKMYWYQQDPGMELHLIHYSYGVNSTEKGDLSSESTVSRIRTEHFPLTLESARPSHTSQYLCASRGGIRSSYNEQFFGPGTRLTVL.

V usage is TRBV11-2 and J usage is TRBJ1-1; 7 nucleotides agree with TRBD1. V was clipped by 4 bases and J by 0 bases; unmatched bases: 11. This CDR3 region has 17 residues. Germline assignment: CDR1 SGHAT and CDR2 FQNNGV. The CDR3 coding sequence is TGTGCCAGCAGCTCCCCCCCCGGGACAGACCTGAACACTGAAGCTTTCTTT. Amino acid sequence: CASSSPPGTDLNTEAFF.

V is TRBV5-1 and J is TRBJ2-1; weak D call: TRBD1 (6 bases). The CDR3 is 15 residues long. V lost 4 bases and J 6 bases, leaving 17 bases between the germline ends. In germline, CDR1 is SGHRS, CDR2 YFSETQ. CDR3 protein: CASSRGQFRGNEQFF. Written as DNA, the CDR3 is TGCGCCAGCAGCCGCGGACAGTTTCGAGGCAATGAGCAGTTCTTC.

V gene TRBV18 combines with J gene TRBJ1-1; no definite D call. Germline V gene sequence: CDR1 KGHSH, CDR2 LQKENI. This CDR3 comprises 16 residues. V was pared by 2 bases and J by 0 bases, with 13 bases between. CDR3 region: CASSPITRGMNTEAFF. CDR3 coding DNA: TGTGCCAGCTCACCAATTACCCGAGGGATGAACACTGAAGCTTTCTTT.

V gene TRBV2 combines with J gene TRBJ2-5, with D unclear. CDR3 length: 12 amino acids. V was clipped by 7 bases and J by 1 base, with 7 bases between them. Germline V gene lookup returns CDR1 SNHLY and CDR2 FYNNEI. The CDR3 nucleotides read TGTGCCAGCAAAAAGAGCCAAGAGACCCAGTACTTC. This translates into CASKKSQETQYF.

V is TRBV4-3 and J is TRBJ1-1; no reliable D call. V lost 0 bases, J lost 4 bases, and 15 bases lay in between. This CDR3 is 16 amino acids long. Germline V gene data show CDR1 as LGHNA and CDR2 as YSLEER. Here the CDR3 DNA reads TGCGCCAGCAGCCAAGATCTGCCACAGTTGCTCACTGAAGCTTTCTTT. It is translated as CASSQDLPQLLTEAFF.

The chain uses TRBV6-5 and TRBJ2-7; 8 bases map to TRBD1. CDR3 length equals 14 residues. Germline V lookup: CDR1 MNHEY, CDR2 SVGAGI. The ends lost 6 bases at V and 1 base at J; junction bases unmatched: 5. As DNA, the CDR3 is TGTGCCAGCAGATCTACAGGGGGATCCTACGAGCAGTACTTC. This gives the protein CASRSTGGSYEQYF.

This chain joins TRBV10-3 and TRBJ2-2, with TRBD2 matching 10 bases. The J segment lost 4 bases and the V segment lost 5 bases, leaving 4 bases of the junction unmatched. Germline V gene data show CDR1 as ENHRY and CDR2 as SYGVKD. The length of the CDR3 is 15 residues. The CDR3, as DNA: TGTGCCATCAGTCTAGCGGGAGACGGCACCGGGGAGCTGTTTTTT. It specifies CAISLAGDGTGELFF.

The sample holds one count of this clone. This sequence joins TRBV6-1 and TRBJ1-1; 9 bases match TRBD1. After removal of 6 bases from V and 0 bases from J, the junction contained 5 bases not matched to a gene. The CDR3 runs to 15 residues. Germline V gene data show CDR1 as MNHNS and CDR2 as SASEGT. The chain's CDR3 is CASRKDRGMNTEAFF. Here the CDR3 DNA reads TGTGCCAGCAGGAAAGACAGGGGGATGAACACTGAAGCTTTCTTT.

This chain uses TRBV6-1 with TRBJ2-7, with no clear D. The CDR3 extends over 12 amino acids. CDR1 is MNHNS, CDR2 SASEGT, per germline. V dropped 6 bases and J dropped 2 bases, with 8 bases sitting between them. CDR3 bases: TGTGCCAGCAGGAACAGACCCTACGAGCAGTACTTC. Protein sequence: CASRNRPYEQYF.

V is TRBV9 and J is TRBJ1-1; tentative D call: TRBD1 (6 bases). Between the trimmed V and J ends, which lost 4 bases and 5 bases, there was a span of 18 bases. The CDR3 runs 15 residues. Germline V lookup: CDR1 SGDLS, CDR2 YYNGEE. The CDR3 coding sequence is TGTGCCAGCAGCCCACGTGGGGGGGCGCCGACTGAAGCTTTCTTT. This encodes CASSPRGGAPTEAFF.